This TCR beta chain was sequenced during a study of T-cell memory formation after mild COVID-19. Per the germline V gene, CDR1 is SGHKS and CDR2 is YYEKEE (reference sequence). Between the trimmed V and J ends, which lost 0 bases and 4 bases, there was a span of 12 bases. The CDR3 contains 15 residues. From the 5' RACE reads, TCRdb called clonotypes with MiXCR, one entry per CDR3 protein. The sample lists approximately 260,000 distinct CDR3 sequences; more than 15% were seen once. This clonotype was detected only a few times. The rearrangement uses TRBV5-5 and TRBJ2-3; D perhaps matches TRBD1 (5 bases). Source material: PBMCs or a T cell subset sorted from them (not recorded which). The source of this sequence is a man aged 18 to 29 who had mild COVID-19 (a few samples of this study predate the infection). Cell type and time point are not known. The CDR3 protein is CASSLVSGAADTQYF. For the CDR3, the DNA is TGTGCCAGCAGCTTGGTATCTGGGGCTGCAGATACGCAGTATTTT.